A selection of T cell receptor beta chains follows, all from one sample in a study of long-term antiretroviral therapy in people with HIV. Sequencing was performed with immunoSEQ multiplex PCR; in TCRdb, only in-frame clones are kept and a portion is missing. This sample has tens of thousands of clones, with 86% found just once. The starting material was unsorted PBMCs, obtained just before starting antiretroviral therapy. The source of these receptors is a woman younger than 35 with HIV. Both conserved end residues are part of each CDR3. A D gene is named only where the DNA matches it firmly. Part of the rows lack a size; the others show once, few, many or a class for expanded clones.

TRBD1	.	TRBJ2-3	TRBV5-8	TGTGCCAGCAGCTGGACAGGGTCAAATACGCAGTATTTT	CASSWTGSNTQYF
.	.	TRBJ1-5	TRBV7-2	TGTGCCAGCACCTTACCGGGGGGGAGTCAGCCCCAGCATTTT	CASTLPGGSQPQHF
.	.	TRBJ2-1	TRBV15	TGTGCCACCAGCAGAGATCTTAGGAATGAGCAGTTCTTC	CATSRDLRNEQFF
.	.	TRBJ1-3	TRBV5-1	TGCGCCAGCAGCGAAGGACCGTCCTCTGGAAACACCATATATTTT	CASSEGPSSGNTIYF
.	.	TRBJ1-5	TRBV10-2	TGCGCCAACGACGACAGTTATAGCAATCAGCCCCAGCATTTT	CANDDSYSNQPQHF
.	.	TRBJ1-2	TRBV28	TGTGCCAGCAGTTCAAATAGGGGCTACACCTTC	CASSSNRGYTF
.	.	TRBJ2-5	TRBV15	TGTGCCACCAGCAGATACCGGGACGGAGAGACCCAGTACTTC	CATSRYRDGETQYF
.	.	TRBJ2-6	TRBV7-7	TGTGCTAGCAGCTTCGAGCCCCTTGACCTCTCTGGGGCCAACGTCCTGACTTTC	CASSFEPLDLSGANVLTF
TRBD2	.	TRBJ2-1	TRBV6-1	TGTGCCAGCACCGGGCGGGAGGAGGACAATGAGCAGTTCTTC	CASTGREEDNEQFF
TRBD2	.	TRBJ2-1	TRBV2	TGTGCCAGCAACGGACTAGCGGGCTACAATGAGCAGTTCTTC	CASNGLAGYNEQFF
.	.	TRBJ1-2	TRBV27	TGTGCCAGCAGTTGGCAAGATCCCCGTTCGGGGGGCTACACCTTC	CASSWQDPRSGGYTF
TRBD2	.	TRBJ2-3	TRBV5-1	TGCGCCAGCAGCTTGGTTGGTACTAGCGGGAGTAAGACAGATACGCAGTATTTT	CASSLVGTSGSKTDTQYF
.	.	TRBJ2-7	TRBV7-2	TGTGCCAGCAGTCTAGGGACATACTACGAGCAGTACTTC	CASSLGTYYEQYF
.	.	TRBJ2-1	TRBV4-3	TGCGCCAGCAGCCAAGTCGCCTATTCCTACAATGAGCAGTTCTTC	CASSQVAYSYNEQFF
TRBD2	.	TRBJ2-7	TRBV4-3	TGCGCCAGCAGCCAAGATCGGGAGACTAGCGGGAGTTACGAGCAGTACTTC	CASSQDRETSGSYEQYF
.	.	TRBJ1-3	TRBV7-2	TGTGCCAGCAGCTTAATAGCCGGTCTTTCCGGAAACACCATATATTTT	CASSLIAGLSGNTIYF
.	.	TRBJ1-1	TRBV11-3	TGTGCCAGCAGCGAACGACGGTTTGGTGAAGCTTTCTTT	CASSERRFGEAFF
TRBD1	.	TRBJ1-2	TRBV28	TGTGCCAGCAGAACACCACAGGGGGTACATGGCTACACCTTC	CASRTPQGVHGYTF
.	.	TRBJ1-2	TRBV10-2	TGCGCCAGCAGCGAAGACCGCCTCTATGGCTACACCTTC	CASSEDRLYGYTF
.	.	TRBJ1-1	TRBV28	TGTGCCAGCAGTGTCTCCCGGCAGCCCACTGAAGCTTTCTTT	CASSVSRQPTEAFF
TRBD1	.	TRBJ2-2	TRBV2	TGTGCCAGCAGCGGACAGGTGAACACCGGGGAGCTGTTTTTT	CASSGQVNTGELFF
.	.	TRBJ2-7	TRBV18	TGTGCCAGCTCACCAGAGGCGGGGTACGAGCAGTACTTC	CASSPEAGYEQYF
TRBD2	.	TRBJ2-3	TRBV6-1	TGTGCCAGCAGTGATGTTAGCGGGAGGCCGGGGGGAGATACGCAGTATTTT	CASSDVSGRPGGDTQYF
.	.	TRBJ2-1	TRBV25-1	TGTGCCAGCTCTGGGAGCAATGAGCAGTTCTTC	CASSGSNEQFF
TRBD2	.	TRBJ2-7	TRBV6-5	TGTGCCAGCACCCAAAGGGGACTAGACTCGTACGAGCAGTACTTC	CASTQRGLDSYEQYF
.	.	TRBJ1-2	TRBV14	TGTGCCAGCAGCCAAGAGGGCAGTTCCTTCTATGGCTACACCTTC	CASSQEGSSFYGYTF
.	few	TRBJ1-4	TRBV2	TGTGCCAGCAGTGAACGAGGGATAACAACTAATGAAAAACTGTTTTTT	CASSERGITTNEKLFF
TRBD1	.	TRBJ2-3	TRBV4-3	TGCGCCAGCAGCGCCCGGGACAGGGATCGTACGCAGTATTTT	CASSARDRDRTQYF
.	.	TRBJ2-3	TRBV19	TGTGCCAGTAGTCTGGGGATAGGAGGTACGCAGTATTTT	CASSLGIGGTQYF
.	.	TRBJ2-7	TRBV5-4	TGTGCCAGCAGCCCCGCGGACTGGGGAGGGGGCGAGCAGTACTTC	CASSPADWGGGEQYF
.	.	TRBJ2-7	TRBV9	TGTGCCAGCAGCGTAGAGGTCAGCACTCTAGCGTTCTCCTACGAGCAGTACTTC	CASSVEVSTLAFSYEQYF
.	.	TRBJ2-2	TRBV7-9	TGTGCCAGCAGCTTCGGGGGACGGATGAACACCGGGGAGCTGTTTTTT	CASSFGGRMNTGELFF
.	.	TRBJ1-1	TRBV18	TGTGCCAGCTCACCTTACACCGGAGTGAACACTGAAGCTTTCTTT	CASSPYTGVNTEAFF
.	.	TRBJ1-1	TRBV19	TGTGCCAGTAGTATGTTGAGGGGAACTGAAGCTTTCTTT	CASSMLRGTEAFF
.	.	TRBJ2-7	TRBV4-3	TGCGCCAGCAGCCAAGATCAAGGACAGAACTACGAGCAGTACTTC	CASSQDQGQNYEQYF
TRBD1	few	TRBJ1-2	TRBV9	TGTGCCAGCAGCGCGGACAGGGGGCAATATGGCTACACCTTC	CASSADRGQYGYTF
.	.	TRBJ1-5	TRBV6-5	TGTGCCAGCAGTTACGGGACACCAGAGCTTAATCAGCCCCAGCATTTT	CASSYGTPELNQPQHF
TRBD1	few	TRBJ1-1	TRBV2	TGTGCCAGCCGGACAGGCACTGAAGCTTTCTTT	CASRTGTEAFF
.	.	TRBJ1-1	TRBV9	TGTGCCAGCAGCGCCCTCTTGCGGAACACTGAAGCTTTCTTT	CASSALLRNTEAFF
.	.	TRBJ1-5	TRBV7-2	TGTGCCAGCAGCTTGGTCGTAAGCAATCAGCCCCAGCATTTT	CASSLVVSNQPQHF
.	.	TRBJ1-5	TRBV6-6	TGTGCCAGCAGTTACCAGGGGAGCAATCAGCCCCAGCATTTT	CASSYQGSNQPQHF
.	few	TRBJ1-4	TRBV5-1	TGCGCCAGCAGCCCCGGGGGACGGGCTGAAAAACTGTTTTTT	CASSPGGRAEKLFF
.	.	TRBJ2-1	TRBV2	TGTGCCAGCAGTGAAACTTCCAATGAGCAGTTCTTC	CASSETSNEQFF
.	medium-sized	TRBJ2-2	TRBV19	TGTGCCAGTAGTCCGGGACGGATACTGAACACCGGGGAGCTGTTTTTT	CASSPGRILNTGELFF
.	.	TRBJ1-1	TRBV11-1	TGTGCCAGCAGCTTAAGAGGCAGCAGTATTCAGCCCAGTGAAGCTTTCTTT	CASSLRGSSIQPSEAFF
.	.	TRBJ1-4	TRBV7-9	TGTGCCAGCAGCTTAGTGGGGTGGGAACCAGATGAAAAACTGTTTTTT	CASSLVGWEPDEKLFF
.	.	TRBJ1-1	TRBV7-9	TGTGCCAGCAGCTTTCCTGGAGGGGTCAACGCTGAAGCTTTCTTT	CASSFPGGVNAEAFF
.	.	TRBJ1-1	TRBV11-2	TGTGCCGGGGGGGACACCATGAACACTGAAGCTTTCTTT	CAGGDTMNTEAFF
TRBD2	few	TRBJ2-5	TRBV19	TGTGCCAGTAGTAGAAATCCGGGACTAGCGATGAAGACCCAGTACTTC	CASSRNPGLAMKTQYF
TRBD1	.	TRBJ1-1	TRBV11-2	TGTGCCAGCAGCCCCCAAACCGGGACAGGTTTGGCTTTCTTT	CASSPQTGTGLAFF